In its sample, the clone carrying this TCR beta chain was seen a few times. Its antigen remains unknown. Then a second PCR, running roughly 6 to 12 cycles, was carried out with a sample-barcoded 5' primer and a J-beta primer mix. TCRdb reprocessed the 5' RACE reads via MiXCR and lists one record per CDR3 protein. The table includes about 1.7 million distinct CDR3 sequences, approximately 28% detected once. This record comes from a study of blood T cells in healthy people across ages. Study-level results: Higher diversity, along with more naive CD4+ cells, distinguished long-lived donors from aged donors.

Germline V gives CDR1 WSHSY, CDR2 SAAADI. Deletions cut 6 bases from V and 1 base from J, with 16 bases between. This CDR3 has 15 amino acids. Drawing of peripheral blood yielded 7.5 to 10 milliliters from each donor. Each sample yielded at least 6 million isolated PBMCs. Sequenced: blood. The receptor was derived from a woman in her twenties or thirties in good health. The V gene is TRBV10-2, the J gene TRBJ2-7; D not certain. Here the CDR3 reads CASRGTGLESYEQYF. CDR3 nucleotide sequence: TGCGCCAGCAGGGGAACCGGGCTCGAGTCCTACGAGCAGTACTTC.